The present T cell receptor beta chain was sequenced within a study of T cell repertoires in cytomegalovirus infection. Germline values: CDR1 DFQATT, CDR2 SNEGSKA (reference sequence). The germline V and J ends were trimmed by 0 bases and 5 bases, with 4 bases remaining between them. This CDR3 contains 11 residues. TCRdb passed the reads through MiXCR, listing each CDR3 protein once. The data show fewer than 350,000 distinct CDR3 sequences, with 15% to 20% seen just once and around 12% held by the top ten. The gene calls are TRBV20-1 and TRBJ1-2; D is ambiguous. The sequence was collected from a human donor in good health (CMV status not recorded). Some clones in this sample may be carry-over from other donors' samples. Sequenced: PBMCs. CDR3 loop: CSAREEYGYTF. DNA for the CDR3: TGCAGTGCTAGAGAAGAATATGGCTACACCTTC.